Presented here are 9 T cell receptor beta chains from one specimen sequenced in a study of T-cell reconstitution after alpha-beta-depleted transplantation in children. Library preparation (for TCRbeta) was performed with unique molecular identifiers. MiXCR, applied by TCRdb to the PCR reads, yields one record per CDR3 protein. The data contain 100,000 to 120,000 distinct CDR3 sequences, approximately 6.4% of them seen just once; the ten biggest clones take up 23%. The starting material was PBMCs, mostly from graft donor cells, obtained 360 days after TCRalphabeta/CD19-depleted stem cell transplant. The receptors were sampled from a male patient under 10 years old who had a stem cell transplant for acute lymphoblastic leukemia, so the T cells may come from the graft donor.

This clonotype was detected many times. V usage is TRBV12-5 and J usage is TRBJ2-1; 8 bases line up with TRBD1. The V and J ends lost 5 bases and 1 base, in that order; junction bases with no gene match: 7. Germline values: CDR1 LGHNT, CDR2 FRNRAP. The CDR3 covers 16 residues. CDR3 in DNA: TGTGCTAGTGGTATCCAGGGGGCGAAGTCCTACAATGAGCAGTTCTTC. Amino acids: CASGIQGAKSYNEQFF.

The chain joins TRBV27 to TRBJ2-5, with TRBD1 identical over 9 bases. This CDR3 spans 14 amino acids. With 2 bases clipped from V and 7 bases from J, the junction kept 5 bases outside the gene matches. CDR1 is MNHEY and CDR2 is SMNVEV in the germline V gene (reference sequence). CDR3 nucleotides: TGTGCCAGCAGTTTAGGGACAGGGAGGAGGACCCAGTACTTC. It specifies CASSLGTGRRTQYF.

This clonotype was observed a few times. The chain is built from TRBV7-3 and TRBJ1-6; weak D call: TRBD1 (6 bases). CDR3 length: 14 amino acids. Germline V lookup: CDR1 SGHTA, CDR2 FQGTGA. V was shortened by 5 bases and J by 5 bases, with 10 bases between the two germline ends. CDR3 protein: CASSKGGDNSPLHF. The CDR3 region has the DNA TGTGCCAGCAGCAAGGGGGGAGATAATTCACCCCTCCACTTT.

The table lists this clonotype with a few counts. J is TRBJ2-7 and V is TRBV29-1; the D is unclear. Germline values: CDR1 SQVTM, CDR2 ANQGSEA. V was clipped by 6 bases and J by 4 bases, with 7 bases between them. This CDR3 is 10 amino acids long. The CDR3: CSVTDYEQYF. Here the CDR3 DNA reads TGCAGCGTAACGGATTACGAGCAGTACTTC.

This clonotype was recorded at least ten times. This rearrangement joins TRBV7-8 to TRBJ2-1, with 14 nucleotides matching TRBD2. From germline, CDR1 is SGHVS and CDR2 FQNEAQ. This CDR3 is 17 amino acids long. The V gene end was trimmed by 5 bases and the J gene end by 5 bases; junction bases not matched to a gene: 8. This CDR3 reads CASSHPGLAGENNEQFF. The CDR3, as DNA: TGTGCCAGCAGCCATCCGGGACTAGCGGGAGAAAACAATGAGCAGTTCTTC.

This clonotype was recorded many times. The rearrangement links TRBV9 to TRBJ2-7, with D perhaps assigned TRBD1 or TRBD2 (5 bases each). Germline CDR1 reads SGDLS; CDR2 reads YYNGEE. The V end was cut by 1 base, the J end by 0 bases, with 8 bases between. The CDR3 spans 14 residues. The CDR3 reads CASSVWDDSYEQYF. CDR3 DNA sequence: TGTGCCAGCAGCGTATGGGACGACTCCTACGAGCAGTACTTC.

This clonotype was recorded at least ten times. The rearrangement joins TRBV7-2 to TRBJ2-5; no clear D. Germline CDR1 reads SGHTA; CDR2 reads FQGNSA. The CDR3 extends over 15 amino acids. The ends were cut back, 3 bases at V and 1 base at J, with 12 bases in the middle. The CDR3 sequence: CASSLWSSGQETQYF. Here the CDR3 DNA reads TGTGCCAGCAGCTTGTGGTCATCCGGCCAAGAGACCCAGTACTTC.

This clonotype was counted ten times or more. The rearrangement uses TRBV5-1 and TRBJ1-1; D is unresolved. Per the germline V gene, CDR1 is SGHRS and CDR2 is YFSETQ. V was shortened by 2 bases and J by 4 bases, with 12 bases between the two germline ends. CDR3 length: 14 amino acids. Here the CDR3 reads CASSFFSSSTEAFF. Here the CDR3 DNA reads TGCGCCAGCAGCTTCTTCAGCTCGAGCACTGAAGCTTTCTTT. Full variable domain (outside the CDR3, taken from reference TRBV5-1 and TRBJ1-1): KAGVTQTPRYLIKTRGQQVTLSCSPISGHRSVSWYQQTPGQGLQFLFEYFSETQRNKGNFPGRFSGRQFSNSRSEMNVSTLELGDSALYLCASSFFSSSTEAFFGQGTRLTVV.

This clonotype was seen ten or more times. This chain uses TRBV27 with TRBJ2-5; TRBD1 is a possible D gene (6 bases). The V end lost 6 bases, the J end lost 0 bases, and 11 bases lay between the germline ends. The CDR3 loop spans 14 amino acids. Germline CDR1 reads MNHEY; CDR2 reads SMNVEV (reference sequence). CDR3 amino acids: CASRGTSHQETQYF. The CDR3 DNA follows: TGTGCCAGCAGGGGGACAAGCCACCAAGAGACCCAGTACTTC.